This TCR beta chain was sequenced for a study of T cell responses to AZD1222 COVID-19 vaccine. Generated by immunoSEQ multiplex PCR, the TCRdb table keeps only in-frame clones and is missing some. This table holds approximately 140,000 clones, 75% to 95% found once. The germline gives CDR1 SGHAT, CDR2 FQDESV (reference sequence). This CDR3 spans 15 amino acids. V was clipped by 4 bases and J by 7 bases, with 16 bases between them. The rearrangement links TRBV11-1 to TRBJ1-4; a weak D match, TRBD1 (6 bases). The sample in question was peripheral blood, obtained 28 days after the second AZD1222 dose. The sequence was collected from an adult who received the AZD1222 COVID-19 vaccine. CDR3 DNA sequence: TGTGCCAGCAGCTACGGGGCCCAGGGGAGTGAAAAACTGTTTTTT. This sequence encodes CASSYGAQGSEKLFF.